This paragraph covers one T cell receptor beta chain sequence. As yet, its antigen is unknown. The data originate from a study of cytomegalovirus exposure and HLA in healthy donors. Regarding the study as a whole: An ancestry cluster, one associated with Asian ancestry, reportedly showed fewer N-insertions than the approximately 700-donor mean in a later analysis.

The CDR3 runs 15 residues. The germline V gene has CDR1 LNHDA and CDR2 SQIVND (reference sequence). V shed 8 bases, J shed 5 bases, and the junction held 9 bases outside the gene matches. The PCR used 60 Vbeta and 13 Jbeta primers. Here immunoSEQ multiplex PCR was the method, and the copy in TCRdb shows in-frame clones only, minus some. This repertoire shows fewer than 150,000 clones, over 75% found once; its top ten account for roughly 4%. The chain combines TRBV19 with TRBJ1-5; 10 bases fit TRBD1. Sequenced sample: PBMCs. The receptor was derived from a human donor in good health. This CDR3 reads CASEGTGAPYQPQHF. The CDR3 DNA sequence: TGTGCCAGTGAGGGGACAGGGGCACCCTATCAGCCCCAGCATTTT.